Sequencing of this T cell receptor beta chain was carried out in a study of shared clonotypes between healthy human individuals. Broader study findings: Clonotype sharing among the donors was expected to vary with sequencing depth. The study sampled only blood, and tissue repertoires likely differ.

The table lists this clone with a few counts. The antigen is unknown. The table came from immunoSEQ multiplex PCR; TCRdb's copy has only in-frame clones and leaves some out. The profile shows 450,000 to 500,000 clones, approximately 80% of them singletons. Donors comprised healthy HIV-negative adults lacking recent acute infections or vaccinations. Donors, without exception, were Caucasian adults residing in Nashville, Tennessee. The receptor was isolated from a woman between 35 and 50 years old in good health. Some clones in this sample may be carry-over from other donors' samples. Material for sequencing was PBMCs.

The CDR3, as DNA: TGCGCCAGCAGCCGTACAGGGCTCAGCTCCTACGAGCAGTACTTC. Its translation: CASSRTGLSSYEQYF. The chain carries TRBV5-1 and TRBJ2-7; possible D gene TRBD1, 6 bases. Trimming removed 4 bases at V and 0 bases at J, with 14 bases between. The germline V gene has CDR1 SGHRS and CDR2 YFSETQ. The CDR3 length is 15 residues. The variable domain in full, completed from reference TRBV5-1 and TRBJ2-7, reads KAGVTQTPRYLIKTRGQQVTLSCSPISGHRSVSWYQQTPGQGLQFLFEYFSETQRNKGNFPGRFSGRQFSNSRSEMNVSTLELGDSALYLCASSRTGLSSYEQYFGPGTRLTVT.